The text below deals with one T cell receptor beta chain. The sample comes from a study of cytomegalovirus exposure and HLA in healthy donors. Study details: In a previous analysis, about 100 million unique TCR beta sequences were found from 150 million to 200 million T cells.

This CDR3 contains 13 residues. The V gene's germline CDR1 is MNHEY and CDR2 SMNVEV (reference sequence). PCR primers comprised 60 Vbeta and 13 Jbeta primers. Method: immunoSEQ multiplex PCR; TCRdb's copy keeps in-frame clones and lacks some. Here the sample table reports 200,000 or so clones. The sequenced sample was PBMCs. The chain uses TRBV27 and TRBJ2-5; D possibly corresponds to TRBD1 (5 bases). The DNA end lines up better with TRBJ2-7; the J call may be wrong. The receptor comes from a boy between 5 and 17 years old in good health and CMV-seronegative. The CDR3 nucleotides read TGTGCCACTAAAGGGGCTGGGAACTACGAGCAGTACTTC. Its translation: CATKGAGNYEQYF.